This is a list of T cell receptor beta chains from one sample in a study of CD8 T cells in Susac syndrome. One entry per CDR3 protein, called by TCRdb with MiXCR from the immunoSEQ multiplex PCR reads. The table lists over 200,000 distinct CDR3 sequences, over 90% of them singletons, with 0.07% to 0.095% in the top ten. Sequencing was performed on CD4+ T cells from PBMCs. These receptors were taken from a human donor with multiple sclerosis. Each CDR3 is given without its conserved first and last residue.

j_call | v_call | cdr3_aa
TRBJ2-7 | TRBV30 | AWRTDFPYEQY
TRBJ2-1 | TRBV9 | ASSGLTGGNEQF
TRBJ2-1 | TRBV4-2 | ASSQVAGVALNEQF
TRBJ2-2 | TRBV2 | ASRETGELF
TRBJ1-4 | TRBV5-1 | ASKLGLTDRSNEKLF
TRBJ1-2 | TRBV3-1 | ASSQSWGRGYT
TRBJ1-1 | TRBV20-1 | SAGPPGDTEAF
TRBJ2-1 | TRBV3-1 | ASSRLAGGSYNEQF
TRBJ1-2 | TRBV29-1 | SVELGSVYGYT
TRBJ2-5 | TRBV15 | AATGGGQETQY
TRBJ2-5 | TRBV29-1 | SISAGVPQETQY
TRBJ2-3 | TRBV30 | AWSLGPADTQY
TRBJ2-1 | TRBV29-1 | SVRANNEQF
TRBJ2-7 | TRBV20-1 | SARGVGSEQY
TRBJ2-4 | TRBV7-9 | ASSPPGLAGLAKNIQY
TRBJ1-1 | TRBV29-1 | SVVQRRDTEAF
TRBJ1-2 | TRBV29-1 | SVEVAGGSYGYT
TRBJ1-6 | TRBV7-8 | ASSRSGSGSPLH
TRBJ2-5 | TRBV2 | ASSAQGGQETQY
TRBJ2-7 | TRBV15 | ATSRDAAGGGHEQY
TRBJ2-4 | TRBV20-1 | SARERAGSSDIQY
TRBJ1-1 | TRBV6-2/TRBV6-3 | ASSQTNRYTEAF
TRBJ2-5 | TRBV20-1 | SAPLGGVGTQY
TRBJ1-1 | TRBV20-1 | SASNGEAF
TRBJ1-2 | TRBV30 | AWRETDYGYT
TRBJ2-6 | TRBV12-3/TRBV12-4 | ASISSRAGANVLT
TRBJ1-6 | TRBV11-2 | ASSPGQGTFTLH
TRBJ1-2 | TRBV20-1 | SASPPGANYGYT
TRBJ2-5 | TRBV19 | ASNTGRQETQY
TRBJ2-5 | TRBV3-1 | ASSNTGGGETQY
TRBJ2-7 | TRBV12-3/TRBV12-4 | ASSFWGRTGEQY
TRBJ2-1 | TRBV29-1 | SVGGYSNEQF
TRBJ1-1 | TRBV7-2 | ASSTGRVNTEAF
TRBJ1-1 | TRBV24-1 | ATSVGTEAF
TRBJ2-5 | TRBV20-1 | SALPGGTSGGETQY
TRBJ2-5 | TRBV12-3/TRBV12-4 | ASSPPSSGGAETQY
TRBJ1-5 | TRBV27 | ASSPGTGWPQH
TRBJ1-6 | TRBV27 | ASSFERGSLNSPLH
TRBJ2-7 | TRBV7-8 | ASSLSGGASYEQY
TRBJ2-1 | TRBV3-1 | ASSHGLAGDYNEQF
TRBJ2-7 | TRBV2 | ASSEPPRGTTYEQY
TRBJ2-7 | TRBV6-5 | ASSLDRGSYEQY
TRBJ2-6 | TRBV18 | ASSPLQFTGANVLT
TRBJ1-1 | TRBV3-1 | ASSLQSIGDTEAF
TRBJ2-2 | TRBV9 | ASSVNAGSTGELF
TRBJ1-2 | TRBV20-1 | SAKRQGVGYT
TRBJ1-6 | TRBV3-1 | ASSIGKDLHSPLH
TRBJ1-1 | TRBV5-4 | ASSLGPNTEAF
TRBJ1-2 | TRBV4-2 | ASSPGGAVVGYT
TRBJ2-5 | TRBV12-3/TRBV12-4 | ASSSGQAQETQY
TRBJ1-2 | TRBV29-1 | SSEGGNYGYT
TRBJ2-5 | TRBV30 | AWSRDTGETQY
TRBJ1-6 | TRBV5-1 | ASSSNGPLSPLH
TRBJ1-1 | TRBV14 | ASSRGGRTEAF
TRBJ2-1 | TRBV24-1 | ATSDASGDNNEQF
TRBJ2-3 | TRBV20-1 | SARDPRQGSDTQY
TRBJ2-1 | TRBV29-1 | SVLAGGCFDEQF
TRBJ1-2 | TRBV11-2 | ASSPSPYGYT
TRBJ1-4 | TRBV6-5 | ASRKMTARTYKLF